What follows are 18 T cell receptor beta chains derived from one specimen sequenced in a study of blood T cell repertoires in COVID-19. Profiled with immunoSEQ multiplex PCR; TCRdb holds only in-frame clones, not every one. In the table there are approximately 140,000 clones, 75% to 90% of which are singletons. The sequencing input was peripheral blood. The origin of the receptors is a man in his forties or fifties with active or convalescent COVID-19.

The rearrangement joins TRBV24-1 to TRBJ2-5; D is perhaps TRBD1 (5 bases). CDR3 length: 15 residues. The V end was cut by 3 bases, the J end by 2 bases, with 12 bases between. Germline assignment: CDR1 KGHDR and CDR2 SFDVKD. CDR3 residues: CATSDTDTPQETQYF. The CDR3 DNA sequence: TGTGCCACCAGTGATACGGACACCCCACAAGAGACCCAGTACTTC.

This clone has only a few counts. This sequence joins TRBV5-5 and TRBJ2-2; the match to TRBD1 covers 8 bases. The CDR3 length is 15 residues. Germline lookup yields CDR1 SGHKS and CDR2 YYEKEE (reference sequence). V lost 0 bases, J lost 4 bases, and 2 bases stayed unmatched. CDR3 in DNA: TGTGCCAGCAGCTTGGCCGGGACAGGCACCGGGGAGCTGTTTTTT. Residues: CASSLAGTGTGELFF.

This clone was seen a handful of times. CDR3: CASSRRPTGSTGELFF. In nucleotides, the CDR3 is TGTGCCAGCAGCCGAAGGCCTACAGGGAGCACCGGGGAGCTGTTTTTT. The rearrangement joins TRBV7-8 to TRBJ2-2, with D perhaps TRBD1 (6 bases). V was cut by 5 bases and J by 4 bases, with 17 bases left in between. The CDR3 length is 16 residues. Germline lookup yields CDR1 SGHVS and CDR2 FQNEAQ.

This chain connects TRBV9 to TRBJ2-5, with 13 bases identical to TRBD2. Germline loops: CDR1 SGDLS, CDR2 YYNGEE. V was pared by 0 bases and J by 5 bases, with 7 bases of the junction left unmatched. The CDR3 is made up of 17 amino acids. The CDR3 here is CASSVDWTSGGPETQYF. The CDR3 DNA follows: TGTGCCAGCAGCGTAGATTGGACTAGCGGGGGCCCGGAGACCCAGTACTTC.

V gene TRBV15 combines with J gene TRBJ2-1, with D perhaps TRBD2 (5 bases). V lost 1 base to trimming and J lost 2 bases, with 12 bases between them. Germline V gene lookup returns CDR1 LNHNV and CDR2 YYDKDF (reference sequence). The CDR3 has 16 residues. CDR3 loop: CATSRVRGDPYNEQFF. The CDR3 nucleotides read TGTGCCACCAGCAGAGTTCGGGGAGACCCCTACAATGAGCAGTTCTTC. Full variable domain (remainder filled in from reference TRBV15 and TRBJ2-1): DAMVIQNPRYQVTQFGKPVTLSCSQTLNHNVMYWYQQKSSQAPKLLFHYYDKDFNNEADTPDNFQSRRPNTSFCFLDIRSPGLGDTAMYLCATSRVRGDPYNEQFFGPGTRLTVL.

The table lists this clone with a count of one. V usage is TRBV29-1 and J usage is TRBJ1-5; TRBD1 might be the D (5 bases). This CDR3 is 14 amino acids long. Per the germline V gene, CDR1 is SQVTM and CDR2 is ANQGSEA. V lost 4 bases to trimming and J lost 0 bases, with 10 bases between them. DNA of the CDR3: TGCAGCGTTGGTGACAGCTATAGCAATCAGCCCCAGCATTTT. Amino acid sequence: CSVGDSYSNQPQHF.

The V and J genes are TRBV9 and TRBJ2-1; D is possibly TRBD1 (6 bases). Trimming pared 4 bases from V and 0 bases from J, leaving 14 bases between. There are 16 residues in the CDR3. Per germline, CDR1 SGDLS and CDR2 YYNGEE. This chain's CDR3 is CASSRNRASSYNEQFF. The CDR3, as DNA: TGTGCCAGCAGCCGGAACAGGGCGAGCTCCTACAATGAGCAGTTCTTC.

The rearrangement uses TRBV19 and TRBJ1-5; 8 nucleotides agree with TRBD1. V lost 5 bases to trimming and J lost 3 bases; unmatched junction nucleotides: 6. Looked up from germline, CDR1 is LNHDA and CDR2 is SQIVND (reference sequence). CDR3 length equals 15 residues. Here the CDR3 reads CASSSPGQANQPQHF. The CDR3 DNA sequence: TGTGCCAGTAGTTCTCCGGGACAGGCCAATCAGCCCCAGCATTTT.

This clone appeared a few times. This rearrangement joins TRBV11-2 to TRBJ2-2, with D perhaps matching TRBD1 (6 bases). The CDR3 consists of 18 residues. Germline CDR1 and CDR2: SGHAT and FQNNGV. Trimming pared 1 base from V and 1 base from J, leaving 16 bases between. The CDR3 DNA reads as TGTGCCAGCAGCTTAGTACAGGGTATTGATTGGAACACCGGGGAGCTGTTTTTT. As protein: CASSLVQGIDWNTGELFF. The whole variable domain, filled in from reference TRBV11-2 and TRBJ2-2, reads EAGVAQSPRYKIIEKRQSVAFWCNPISGHATLYWYQQILGQGPKLLIQFQNNGVVDDSQLPKDRFSAERLKGVDSTLKIQPAKLEDSAVYLCASSLVQGIDWNTGELFFGEGSRLTVL.

The chain recombines TRBV29-1 with TRBJ1-4; the D gene is possibly TRBD1 (6 bases). V was pared by 6 bases and J by 8 bases, with 16 bases between. The CDR3 length is 13 residues. Germline V gene lookup returns CDR1 SQVTM and CDR2 ANQGSEA. The CDR3 nucleotides are TGCAGCGTCCTAACTGAGAGGGGGGAAAAACTGTTTTTT. Translation: CSVLTERGEKLFF. Full variable domain (missing parts from reference TRBV29-1 and TRBJ1-4): SAVISQKPSRDICQRGTSLTIQCQVDSQVTMMFWYRQQPGQSLTLIATANQGSEATYESGFVIDKFPISRPNLTFSTLTVSNMSPEDSSIYLCSVLTERGEKLFFGSGTQLSVL.

The rearrangement joins TRBV3-1 (or the pseudogene TRBV3-2) to TRBJ1-4; the D gene is possibly TRBD1 (5 bases). Germline CDR1 reads LGHDT; CDR2 reads YNNKEL (reference sequence). The CDR3 length is 15 residues. V lost 4 bases and J 7 bases, leaving 16 bases between the germline ends. The DNA of the CDR3 is TGTGCCAGCAGCCCAACCGGGGGGGGAGGTGAAAAACTGTTTTTT. Translation: CASSPTGGGGEKLFF.

The chain combines TRBV5-6 with TRBJ1-3; the D gene is possibly TRBD1 (5 bases). V dropped 2 bases and J dropped 2 bases, with 14 bases sitting between them. The CDR3 totals 16 residues. Germline V CDR1 and CDR2: SGHDT, YYEEEE. CDR3 residues: CASSFGRGRAGNTIYF. The CDR3 DNA reads TGTGCCAGCAGCTTTGGAAGGGGTCGAGCTGGAAACACCATATATTTT.

The J gene is TRBJ2-3, the V gene TRBV27; no clear D. This CDR3 is 12 amino acids long. CDR1 and CDR2 (germline): MNHEY, SMNVEV (reference sequence). Trimming pared 5 bases from V and 6 bases from J, leaving 9 bases between. The CDR3 protein is CASSPTGDTQYF. The CDR3 DNA sequence: TGTGCCAGCAGTCCGACGGGTGATACGCAGTATTTT.

This rearrangement joins TRBV28 to TRBJ1-1; 8 bases align to TRBD1. Germline V gene data show CDR1 as MDHEN and CDR2 as SYDVKM. With 6 bases clipped from V and 0 bases from J, the junction kept 9 bases outside the gene matches. The CDR3 is 16 residues long. CDR3 DNA: TGTGCCAGCAGCCCACCAGGACAGGGAGTGAACACTGAAGCTTTCTTT. Amino acids: CASSPPGQGVNTEAFF.

The chain carries TRBV29-1 and TRBJ1-2, with D possibly being TRBD1 (6 bases). CDR1 is SQVTM, CDR2 ANQGSEA, per germline. The CDR3 is 13 amino acids. V was cut by 5 bases and J by 3 bases, with 13 bases left in between. The CDR3 DNA reads as TGCAGCGTTAACTCAGGGGACCACTATGGCTACACCTTC. Translated, it gives CSVNSGDHYGYTF.

The chain has TRBV9 and TRBJ2-5, with D possibly TRBD2 on 6 matching bases. The CDR3 is 15 amino acids. Germline V gene lookup returns CDR1 SGDLS and CDR2 YYNGEE. Trimming took off 3 bases at V and 5 bases at J, with 17 bases between the two ends. CDR3 nucleotides: TGTGCCAGCAGCGCCAATACCCAGGGACTGGAGACCCAGTACTTC. Translating gives CASSANTQGLETQYF.

The gene calls are TRBV20-1 and TRBJ2-2; maybe TRBD2 (5 bases). Germline V gene lookup returns CDR1 DFQATT and CDR2 SNEGSKA (reference sequence). CDR3 length: 10 amino acids. With 6 bases removed from V and 8 bases from J, the gap between germline ends came to 7 bases. The CDR3 sequence is CSALAGELFF. The CDR3 DNA reads TGCAGTGCCTTAGCGGGGGAGCTGTTTTTT.

This clone showed up just a few times. The genes are TRBV5-1 and TRBJ2-1, with 11 bases aligning to TRBD2. The CDR3 sequence is 16 residues long. V lost 1 base, J lost 4 bases, and 4 bases stayed unmatched. Germline CDR1 is SGHRS and CDR2 is YFSETQ. CDR3 loop: CASSLPRLAGYNEQFF. DNA of the CDR3: TGCGCCAGCAGCTTGCCGAGACTAGCGGGGTACAATGAGCAGTTCTTC.